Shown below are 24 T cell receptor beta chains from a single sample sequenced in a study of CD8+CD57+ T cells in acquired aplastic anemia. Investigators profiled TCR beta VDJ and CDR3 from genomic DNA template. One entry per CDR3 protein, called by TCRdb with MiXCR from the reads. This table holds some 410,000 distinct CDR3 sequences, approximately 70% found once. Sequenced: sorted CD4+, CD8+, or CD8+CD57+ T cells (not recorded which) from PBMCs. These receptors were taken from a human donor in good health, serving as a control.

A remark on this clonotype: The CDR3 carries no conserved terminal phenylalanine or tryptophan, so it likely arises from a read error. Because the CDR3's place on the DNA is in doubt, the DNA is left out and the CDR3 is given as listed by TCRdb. The CDR3: CASSLPGAGTNNG. This chain links TRBV7-9 with TRBJ2-5; TRBD1, the D gene given by the table, was not confirmed from the DNA. In germline, CDR1 is SEHNR, CDR2 FQNEAQ (reference sequence). The CDR3 has 13 amino acids, counting both end residues.

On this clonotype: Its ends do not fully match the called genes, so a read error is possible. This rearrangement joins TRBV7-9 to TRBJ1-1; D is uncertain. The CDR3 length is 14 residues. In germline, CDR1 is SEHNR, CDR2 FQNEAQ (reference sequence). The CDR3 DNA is TGTGCCAGCAGCTTAGTTCCGGTACACCTCTCTGCTAACTTT. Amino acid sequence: CASSLVPVHLSANF.

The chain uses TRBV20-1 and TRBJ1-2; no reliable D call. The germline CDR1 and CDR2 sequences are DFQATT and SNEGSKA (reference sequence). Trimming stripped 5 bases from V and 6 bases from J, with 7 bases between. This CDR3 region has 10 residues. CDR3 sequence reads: CSASADGYTF. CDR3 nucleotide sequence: TGCAGTGCTTCCGCGGATGGCTACACCTTC.

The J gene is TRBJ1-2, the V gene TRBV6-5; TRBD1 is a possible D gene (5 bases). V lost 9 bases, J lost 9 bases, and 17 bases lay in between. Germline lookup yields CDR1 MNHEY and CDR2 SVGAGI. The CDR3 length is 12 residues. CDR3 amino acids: CASLLGGKRYTF. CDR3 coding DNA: TGTGCCAGTCTCCTTGGGGGGAAGCGCTACACCTTC.

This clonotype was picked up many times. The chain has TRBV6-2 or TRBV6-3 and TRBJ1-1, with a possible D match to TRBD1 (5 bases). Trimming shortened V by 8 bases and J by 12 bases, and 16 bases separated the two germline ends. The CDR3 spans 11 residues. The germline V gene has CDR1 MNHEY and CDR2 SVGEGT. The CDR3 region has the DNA TGTGCCAGCGGGAGGGCAGGGAGGACTTTCTTT. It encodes CASGRAGRTFF.

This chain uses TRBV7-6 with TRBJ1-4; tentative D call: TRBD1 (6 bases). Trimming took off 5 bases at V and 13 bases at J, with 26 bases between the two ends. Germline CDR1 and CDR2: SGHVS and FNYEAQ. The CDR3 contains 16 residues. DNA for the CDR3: TGTGCCAGCAGCCCGCAGGGGCCCTGCGAGCAGGACATACTGTTTTTT. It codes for CASSPQGPCEQDILFF. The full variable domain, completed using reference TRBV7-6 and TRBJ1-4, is GAGVSQSPRYKVTKRGQDVALRCDPISGHVSLYWYRQALGQGPEFLTYFNYEAQQDKSGLPNDRFSAERPEGSISTLTIQRTEQRDSAMYRCASSPQGPCEQDILFFGSGTQLSVL.

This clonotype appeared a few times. This CDR3 is CASSQPEHTQYF. In DNA form, the CDR3 reads TGTGCCAGCAGTCAACCGGAACATACGCAGTATTTT. The chain joins TRBV7-6 to TRBJ2-3; D unclear. The CDR3 is 12 residues long. Germline V gene data show CDR1 as SGHVS and CDR2 as FNYEAQ. V was pared by 6 bases and J by 7 bases, with 11 bases between.

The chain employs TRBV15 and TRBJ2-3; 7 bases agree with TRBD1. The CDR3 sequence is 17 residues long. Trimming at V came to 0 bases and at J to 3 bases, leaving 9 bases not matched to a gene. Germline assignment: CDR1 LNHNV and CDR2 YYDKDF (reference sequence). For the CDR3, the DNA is TGTGCCACCAGCAGAGATAGGGGAACAGGGGCGACAGATACGCAGTATTTT. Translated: CATSRDRGTGATDTQYF.

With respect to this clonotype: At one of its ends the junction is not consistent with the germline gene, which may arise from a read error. The DNA of the CDR3 is TGTGCCAGCAGCCGGACCAGGGGTGAGGGTTTCTTT. Residues: CASSRTRGEGFF. The rearrangement links TRBV15 to TRBJ1-1, with a tentative D call TRBD1 (6 bases). The V gene's germline CDR1 is LNHNV and CDR2 YYDKDF (reference sequence). This CDR3 spans 12 amino acids.

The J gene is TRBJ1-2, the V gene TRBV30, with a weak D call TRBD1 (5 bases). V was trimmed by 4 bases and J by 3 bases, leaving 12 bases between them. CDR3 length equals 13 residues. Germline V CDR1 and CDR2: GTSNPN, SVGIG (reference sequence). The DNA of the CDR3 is TGTGCCTGGACCGGGGGAAAAGACTATGGCTACACCTTC. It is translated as CAWTGGKDYGYTF.

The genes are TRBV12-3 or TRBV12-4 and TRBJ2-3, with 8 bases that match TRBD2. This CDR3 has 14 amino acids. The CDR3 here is CASRSSGAEDTQYF. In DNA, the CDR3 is TGTGCTAGCCGTAGTAGCGGGGCGGAAGATACGCAGTATTTT.

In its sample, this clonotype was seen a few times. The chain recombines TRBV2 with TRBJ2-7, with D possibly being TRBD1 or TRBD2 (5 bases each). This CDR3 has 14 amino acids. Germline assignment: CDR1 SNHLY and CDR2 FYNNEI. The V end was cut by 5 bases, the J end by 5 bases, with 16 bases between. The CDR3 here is CASSRDQGAHEQYF. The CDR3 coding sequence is TGTGCCAGCAGTAGGGACCAAGGCGCCCACGAGCAGTACTTC.

Written as DNA, the CDR3 is TGTGCCAGTAGCCGCGGAGGGTACACTGAAGCTTTCTTT. Protein: CASSRGGYTEAFF. The chain links TRBV19 to TRBJ1-1; no firm D call. Germline assignment: CDR1 LNHDA and CDR2 SQIVND (reference sequence). Trimming pared 6 bases from V and 3 bases from J, leaving 11 bases between. The CDR3 runs 13 residues.

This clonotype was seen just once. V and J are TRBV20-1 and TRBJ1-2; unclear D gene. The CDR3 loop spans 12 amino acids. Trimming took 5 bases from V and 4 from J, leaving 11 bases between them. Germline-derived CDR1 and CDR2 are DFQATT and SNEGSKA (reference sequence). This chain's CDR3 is CSAAEKGYGYTF. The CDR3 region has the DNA TGCAGTGCTGCGGAAAAGGGCTATGGCTACACCTTC.

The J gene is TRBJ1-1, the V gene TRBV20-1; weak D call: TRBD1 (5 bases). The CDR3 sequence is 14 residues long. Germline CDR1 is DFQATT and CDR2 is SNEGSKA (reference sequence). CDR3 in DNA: TGCAGCGTTGGACCGGGACCGGGGCACACTGAAGCTTTCTTT. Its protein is CSVGPGPGHTEAFF.

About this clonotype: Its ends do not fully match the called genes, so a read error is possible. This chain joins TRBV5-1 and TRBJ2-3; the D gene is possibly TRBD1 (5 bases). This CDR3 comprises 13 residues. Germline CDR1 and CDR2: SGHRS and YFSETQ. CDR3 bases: TGTGCCAGCAGCTGGGGTGACAGCCACCTGCAGTATTTT. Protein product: CASSWGDSHLQYF.

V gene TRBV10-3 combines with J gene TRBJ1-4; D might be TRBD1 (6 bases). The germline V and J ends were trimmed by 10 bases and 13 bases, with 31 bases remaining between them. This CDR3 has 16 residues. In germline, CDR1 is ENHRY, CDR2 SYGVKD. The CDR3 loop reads CATTGGRNRGGTLLFF. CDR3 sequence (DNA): TGTGCCACGACTGGGGGCCGGAATCGCGGCGGTACCTTACTGTTTTTT.

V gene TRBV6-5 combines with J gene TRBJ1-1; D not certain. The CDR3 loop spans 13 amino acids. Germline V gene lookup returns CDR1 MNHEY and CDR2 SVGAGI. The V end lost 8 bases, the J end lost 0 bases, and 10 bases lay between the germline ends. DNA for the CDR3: TGTGCCAGCGGGTTACCGATGAACACTGAAGCTTTCTTT. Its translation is CASGLPMNTEAFF.

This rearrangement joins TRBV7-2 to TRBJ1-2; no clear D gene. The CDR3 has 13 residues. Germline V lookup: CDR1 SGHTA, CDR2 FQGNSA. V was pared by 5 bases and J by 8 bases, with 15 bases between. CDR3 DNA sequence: TGTGCCAGCAGCCTCCGGGCCACCCCGGGCTACACCTTC. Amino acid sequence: CASSLRATPGYTF.

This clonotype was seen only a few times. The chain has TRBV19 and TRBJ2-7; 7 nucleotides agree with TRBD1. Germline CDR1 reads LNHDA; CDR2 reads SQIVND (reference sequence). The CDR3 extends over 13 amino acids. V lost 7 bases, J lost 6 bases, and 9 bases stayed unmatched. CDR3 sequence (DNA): TGTGCCAGTACGGGGACAGACCTAGGCGAGCAGTACTTC. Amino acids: CASTGTDLGEQYF. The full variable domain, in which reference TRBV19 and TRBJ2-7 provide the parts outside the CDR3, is DGGITQSPKYLFRKEGQNVTLSCEQNLNHDAMYWYRQDPGQGLRLIYYSQIVNDFQKGDIAEGYSVSREKKESFPLTVTSAQKNPTAFYLCASTGTDLGEQYFGPGTRLTVT.

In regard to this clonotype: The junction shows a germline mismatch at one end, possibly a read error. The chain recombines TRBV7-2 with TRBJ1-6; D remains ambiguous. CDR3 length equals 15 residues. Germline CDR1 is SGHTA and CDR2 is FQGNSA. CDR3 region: CASSLAWKANSPLHF. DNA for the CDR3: TGTGCCAGCAGCTTAGCGTGGAAAGCCAATTCGCCCCTCCACTTT.

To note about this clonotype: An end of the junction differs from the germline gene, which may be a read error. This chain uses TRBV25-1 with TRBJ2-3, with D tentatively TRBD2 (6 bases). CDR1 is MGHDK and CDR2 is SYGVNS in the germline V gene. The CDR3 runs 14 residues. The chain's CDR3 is CASSIQGLTDTYNF. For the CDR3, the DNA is TGTGCCAGCAGTATTCAGGGACTTACAGATACCTACAATTTT.

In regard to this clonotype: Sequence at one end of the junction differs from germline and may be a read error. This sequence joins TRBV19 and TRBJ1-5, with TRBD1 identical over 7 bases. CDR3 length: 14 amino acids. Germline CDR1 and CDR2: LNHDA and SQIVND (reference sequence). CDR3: CSASPPRGAQPQHF. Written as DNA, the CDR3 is TGCAGTGCTAGTCCCCCCAGGGGGGCTCAGCCCCAGCATTTT.

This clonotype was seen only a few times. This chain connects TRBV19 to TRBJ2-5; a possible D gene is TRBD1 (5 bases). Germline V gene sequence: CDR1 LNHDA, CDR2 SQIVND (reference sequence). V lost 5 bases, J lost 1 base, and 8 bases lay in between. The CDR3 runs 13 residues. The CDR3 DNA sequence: TGTGCCAGTAGTGGGGCTTCCCAAGAGACCCAGTACTTC. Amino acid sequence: CASSGASQETQYF.